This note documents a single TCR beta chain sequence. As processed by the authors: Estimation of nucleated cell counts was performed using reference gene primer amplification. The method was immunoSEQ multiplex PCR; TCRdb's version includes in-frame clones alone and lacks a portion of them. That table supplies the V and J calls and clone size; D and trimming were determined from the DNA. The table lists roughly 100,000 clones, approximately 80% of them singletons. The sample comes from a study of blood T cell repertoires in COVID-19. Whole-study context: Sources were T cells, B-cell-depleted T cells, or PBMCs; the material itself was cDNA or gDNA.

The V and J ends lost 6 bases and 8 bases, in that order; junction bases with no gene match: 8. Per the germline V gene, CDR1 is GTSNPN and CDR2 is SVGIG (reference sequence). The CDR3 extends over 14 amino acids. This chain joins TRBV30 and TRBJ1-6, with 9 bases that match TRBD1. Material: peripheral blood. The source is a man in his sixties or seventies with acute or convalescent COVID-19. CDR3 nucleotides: TGTGCCTGCCGAACAGGGGGCTTGGATTCACCCCTCCACTTT. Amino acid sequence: CACRTGGLDSPLHF.